The 21 T cell receptor beta chains below all came from one sample that was sequenced in a study of control samples from healthy donors and cancer patients. Sequenced by immunoSEQ multiplex PCR; TCRdb stores in-frame clones only, minus some. The data show about 150,000 clones, roughly 94% seen once. Sequencing was done on a sample of blood. The receptors originated from a woman aged 18 to 35 in good health.

The chain carries TRBV18 and TRBJ2-5; 9 bases align to TRBD1. The ends lost 3 bases at V and 1 base at J; junction bases unmatched: 3. Germline V gene lookup returns CDR1 KGHSH and CDR2 LQKENI. This CDR3 contains 15 residues. The CDR3 loop reads CASSPRDRVQETQYF. CDR3 in DNA: TGTGCCAGCTCACCCCGGGACAGGGTCCAAGAGACCCAGTACTTC.

The chain is built from TRBV28 and TRBJ1-2; tentative D call: TRBD1 (5 bases). The germline V and J ends were trimmed by 3 bases and 8 bases, with 13 bases remaining between them. Germline assignment: CDR1 MDHEN and CDR2 SYDVKM. The CDR3 runs to 13 residues. CDR3 residues: CASSLGSWGGYTF. DNA of the CDR3: TGTGCCAGCAGTTTGGGATCCTGGGGGGGCTACACCTTC.

This sequence joins TRBV10-3 and TRBJ1-1; 9 positions match TRBD1. Trimming removed 6 bases from V and 6 bases from J; junction bases left unmatched: 11. This CDR3 spans 15 amino acids. Per the germline V gene, CDR1 is ENHRY and CDR2 is SYGVKD. CDR3 bases: TGTGCCATCAGCGAACAGGGGGCTCTCCTCTCTGAAGCTTTCTTT. It translates to CAISEQGALLSEAFF.

The CDR3 reads CASSQGQGGKQFF. CDR3 DNA sequence: TGTGCCAGCAGCCAGGGACAGGGAGGGAAGCAGTTCTTC. V and J are TRBV7-9 and TRBJ2-1; 9 nucleotides match TRBD1. The V gene's germline CDR1 is SEHNR and CDR2 FQNEAQ (reference sequence). Germline trimming cut 5 bases from V and 11 bases from J; bases unmatched to any gene: 7. The CDR3 covers 13 residues. The full variable domain, rest sourced from reference TRBV7-9 and TRBJ2-1, is DTGVSQNPRHKITKRGQNVTFRCDPISEHNRLYWYRQTLGQGPEFLTYFQNEAQLEKSRLLSDRFSAERPKGSFSTLEIQRTEQGDSAMYLCASSQGQGGKQFFGPGTRLTVL.

The chain employs TRBV3-1 (or the pseudogene TRBV3-2) and TRBJ1-2, with D tentatively TRBD1 (6 bases). The germline V gene encodes CDR1 LGHDT and CDR2 YNNKEL (reference sequence). The CDR3 spans 13 residues. V dropped 2 bases and J dropped 8 bases, with 12 bases sitting between them. CDR3 DNA sequence: TGTGCCAGCAGCCAACGACAGGCTCCAGGCTACACCTTC. Its translation: CASSQRQAPGYTF.

The genes are TRBV10-2 and TRBJ2-6, with D possibly TRBD2 on 5 matching bases. Germline values: CDR1 WSHSY, CDR2 SAAADI. Trimming removed 4 bases at V and 0 bases at J, with 16 bases between. The CDR3 sequence is 18 residues long. The CDR3: CASSVREGSSSGANVLTF. Written as DNA, the CDR3 is TGCGCCAGCAGTGTGAGGGAAGGTTCGAGCTCTGGGGCCAACGTCCTGACTTTC.

This chain connects TRBV5-1 to TRBJ1-4, with a tentative D call TRBD1 (5 bases). Germline V gene lookup returns CDR1 SGHRS and CDR2 YFSETQ. The V end lost 4 bases, the J end lost 8 bases, and 18 bases lay between the germline ends. The length of the CDR3 is 15 residues. The CDR3 DNA reads TGCGCCAGCAGCGGTCCATTGGGAGGGGAGGAAAAACTGTTTTTT. This translates into CASSGPLGGEEKLFF.

Of note for this clone: Other DNA sequences in the same sample also yield this CDR3. The chain carries TRBV10-3 and TRBJ1-2; 7 bases map to TRBD1. CDR1 and CDR2 from the germline V gene are ENHRY and SYGVKD. After removal of 6 bases from V and 2 bases from J, the junction contained 3 bases not matched to a gene. The CDR3 totals 13 residues. CDR3 amino acids: CAISGTANYGYTF. As DNA, the CDR3 is TGTGCCATCAGCGGGACAGCCAACTATGGCTACACCTTC.

This clone was counted a single time. Other DNA sequences from this sample encode an identical CDR3 as well. DNA for the CDR3: TGTGCCAGCAGCTTAGACCGCACAGATACGCAGTATTTT. Translating it yields CASSLDRTDTQYF. The J gene is TRBJ2-3, the V gene TRBV11-2; D is unclear. V dropped 0 bases and J dropped 1 base, with 2 bases sitting between them. The CDR3 sequence is 13 residues long. CDR1 and CDR2 (germline): SGHAT, FQNNGV.

V is TRBV7-9 and J is TRBJ1-2; a possible D gene is TRBD1 (5 bases). The CDR3 contains 14 residues. Trimming cost V 5 bases and J 8 bases, with 18 bases left between them. The germline V gene encodes CDR1 SEHNR and CDR2 FQNEAQ (reference sequence). This chain's CDR3 is CASSPTGGYWGYTF. Here the CDR3 DNA reads TGTGCCAGCAGCCCCACGGGGGGGTACTGGGGCTACACCTTC.

The chain employs TRBV28 and TRBJ2-7, with a tentative D call TRBD2 (5 bases). The CDR3 is 13 amino acids. Trimming removed 2 bases from V and 0 bases from J, with 5 bases in between. Germline assignment: CDR1 MDHEN and CDR2 SYDVKM. The CDR3 sequence: CASSLTSSYEQYF. The CDR3, as DNA: TGTGCCAGCAGTTTAACTAGCTCCTACGAGCAGTACTTC.

V is TRBV9 and J is TRBJ1-3; D is possibly TRBD1 (5 bases). V gave up 2 bases and J gave up 4 bases, with 16 bases separating them. Germline V CDR1 and CDR2: SGDLS, YYNGEE. The CDR3 contains 16 residues. This chain's CDR3 is CASSVDKTIYGNTIYF. DNA of the CDR3: TGTGCCAGCAGCGTGGACAAAACAATCTACGGAAACACCATATATTTT.

The V gene is TRBV20-1, the J gene TRBJ1-2; tentative D call: TRBD1 (6 bases). From germline, CDR1 is DFQATT and CDR2 SNEGSKA (reference sequence). Trimming stripped 3 bases from V and 2 bases from J, with 7 bases between. The CDR3 has 12 residues. The CDR3 DNA is TGCAGTGCTAGTGGACAGAACTATGGCTACACCTTC. Its translation is CSASGQNYGYTF.

This chain links TRBV5-4 with TRBJ2-3; D tentatively fits TRBD1 or TRBD2 (5 bases each). Per germline, CDR1 SGHNT and CDR2 YYREEE (reference sequence). Deletions cut 3 bases from V and 4 bases from J, with 15 bases between. The CDR3 runs to 15 residues. The CDR3 DNA reads TGTGCCAGCAGCTCCCGGGACCAAAAGGCAGATACGCAGTATTTT. Amino acids: CASSSRDQKADTQYF.

The count of this clone is one. The rearrangement links TRBV10-2 to TRBJ2-2; 8 nucleotides match TRBD2. The CDR3 has 16 residues. V shed 4 bases, J shed 2 bases, and the junction held 6 bases outside the gene matches. The germline V gene has CDR1 WSHSY and CDR2 SAAADI. The chain's CDR3 is CASSGGGRTNTGELFF. CDR3 sequence (DNA): TGCGCCAGCAGTGGAGGCGGGAGGACCAACACCGGGGAGCTGTTTTTT.

This clone was observed once. The gene calls are TRBV24-1 and TRBJ2-1; a weak D match, TRBD1 (6 bases). V was cut by 5 bases and J by 0 bases, with 10 bases left in between. The germline V gene encodes CDR1 KGHDR and CDR2 SFDVKD. This CDR3 spans 15 amino acids. CDR3 in DNA: TGTGCCACCAGTGCCCAGGGGAACTCCTACAATGAGCAGTTCTTC. Translated, it gives CATSAQGNSYNEQFF.

The chain has TRBV7-9 and TRBJ1-1, with a weak D call TRBD1 (5 bases). Trimming removed 4 bases at V and 8 bases at J, with 8 bases between. Germline V gene lookup returns CDR1 SEHNR and CDR2 FQNEAQ (reference sequence). CDR3 length: 11 residues. DNA of the CDR3: TGTGCCAGCAGCTGGGGGGTCGAAGCTTTCTTT. Amino acid sequence: CASSWGVEAFF.

The chain links TRBV19 to TRBJ1-5; the match to TRBD1 covers 7 bases. The ends lost 7 bases at V and 1 base at J; junction bases unmatched: 10. This CDR3 has 16 amino acids. The germline V gene encodes CDR1 LNHDA and CDR2 SQIVND (reference sequence). CDR3 sequence (DNA): TGTGCCAGTAAACGGAGGGGGCAATTCAGCAATCAGCCCCAGCATTTT. Amino acids: CASKRRGQFSNQPQHF.

The V gene is TRBV7-8, the J gene TRBJ1-5; D gene unclear. The V gene lost 4 bases and the J gene lost 2 bases, with 6 bases spanning the gap. The CDR3 runs 13 residues. Looked up from germline, CDR1 is SGHVS and CDR2 is FQNEAQ. Here the CDR3 DNA reads TGTGCCAGCAGCTCCGCCCGCAATCAGCCCCAGCATTTT. Translated, it gives CASSSARNQPQHF.

The genes are TRBV7-9 and TRBJ2-5; 9 bases fit TRBD2. The CDR3 totals 15 residues. Germline V gene lookup returns CDR1 SEHNR and CDR2 FQNEAQ (reference sequence). J lost 5 bases, V lost 3 bases, and 7 bases had no gene match. CDR3: CASSLGGGALETQYF. Here the CDR3 DNA reads TGTGCCAGCAGCTTGGGCGGGGGGGCCCTTGAGACCCAGTACTTC.

A remark on this clone: Other DNA sequences in the sample encode the same CDR3. This chain joins TRBV12-3 or TRBV12-4 and TRBJ1-4; D perhaps matches TRBD1 (6 bases). V lost 3 bases, J lost 11 bases, and 10 bases lay in between. The CDR3 sequence is 12 residues long. CDR3 nucleotides: TGTGCCAGCAGTTTTTCAGGGGAGAAACTGTTTTTT. Its protein product is CASSFSGEKLFF.